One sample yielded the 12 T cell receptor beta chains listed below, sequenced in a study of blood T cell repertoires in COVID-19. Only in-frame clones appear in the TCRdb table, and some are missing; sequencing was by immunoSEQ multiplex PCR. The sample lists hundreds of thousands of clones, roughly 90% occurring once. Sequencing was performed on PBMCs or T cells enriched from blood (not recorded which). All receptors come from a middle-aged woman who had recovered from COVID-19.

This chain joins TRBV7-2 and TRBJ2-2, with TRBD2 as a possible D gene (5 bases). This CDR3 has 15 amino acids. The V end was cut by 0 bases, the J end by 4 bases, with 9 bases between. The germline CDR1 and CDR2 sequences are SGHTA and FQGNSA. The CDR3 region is CASSLAGVVTGELFF. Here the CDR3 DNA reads TGTGCCAGCAGCTTAGCGGGAGTTGTCACCGGGGAGCTGTTTTTT.

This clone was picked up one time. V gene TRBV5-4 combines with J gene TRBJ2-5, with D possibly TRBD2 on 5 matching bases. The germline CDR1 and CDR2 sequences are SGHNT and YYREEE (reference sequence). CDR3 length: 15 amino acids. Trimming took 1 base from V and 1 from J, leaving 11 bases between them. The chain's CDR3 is CASSLFPRVQETQYF. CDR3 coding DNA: TGTGCCAGCAGCTTGTTCCCGCGGGTCCAAGAGACCCAGTACTTC. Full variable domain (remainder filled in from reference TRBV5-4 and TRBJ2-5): ETGVTQSPTHLIKTRGQQVTLRCSSQSGHNTVSWYQQALGQGPQFIFQYYREEENGRGNFPPRFSGLQFPNYSSELNVNALELDDSALYLCASSLFPRVQETQYFGPGTRLLVL.

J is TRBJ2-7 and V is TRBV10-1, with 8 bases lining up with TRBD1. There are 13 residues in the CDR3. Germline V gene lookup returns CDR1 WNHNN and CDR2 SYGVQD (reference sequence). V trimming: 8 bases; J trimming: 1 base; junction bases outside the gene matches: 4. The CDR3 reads CASAGDRSYEQYF. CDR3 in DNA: TGCGCCAGCGCCGGGGACAGGTCCTACGAGCAGTACTTC.

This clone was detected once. The DNA of the CDR3 is TGTGCCAGCAGTCACTGGGGGGCCAACGTCCTGACTTTC. Translated, it gives CASSHWGANVLTF. The J gene is TRBJ2-6, the V gene TRBV12-3 or TRBV12-4; D uncertain. Trimming stripped 5 bases from V and 4 bases from J, with 6 bases between. This CDR3 spans 13 amino acids.

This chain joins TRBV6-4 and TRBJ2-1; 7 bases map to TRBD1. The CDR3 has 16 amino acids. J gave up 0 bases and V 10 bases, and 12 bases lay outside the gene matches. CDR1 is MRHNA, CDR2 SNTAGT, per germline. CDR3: CAKLGNTGASYNEQFF. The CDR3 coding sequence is TGTGCCAAACTAGGGAATACAGGGGCCTCCTACAATGAGCAGTTCTTC.

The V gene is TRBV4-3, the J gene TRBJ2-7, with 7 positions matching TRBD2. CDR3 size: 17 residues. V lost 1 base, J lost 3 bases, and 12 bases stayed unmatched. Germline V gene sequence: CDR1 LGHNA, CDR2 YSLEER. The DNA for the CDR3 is TGCGCCAGCAGCCAAGGGTCAAGCGGGAACCCTATCTACGAGCAGTACTTC. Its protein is CASSQGSSGNPIYEQYF.

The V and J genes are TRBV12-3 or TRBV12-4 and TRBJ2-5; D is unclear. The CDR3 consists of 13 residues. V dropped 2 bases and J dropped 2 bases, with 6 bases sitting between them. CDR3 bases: TGTGCCAGCAGTTTATGGCTTCAAGAGACCCAGTACTTC. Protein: CASSLWLQETQYF.

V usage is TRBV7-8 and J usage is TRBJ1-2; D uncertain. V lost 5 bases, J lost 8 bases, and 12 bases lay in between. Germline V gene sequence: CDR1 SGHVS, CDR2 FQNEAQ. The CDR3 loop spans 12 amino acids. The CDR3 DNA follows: TGTGCCAGCAGCCCTAGCCGGGTAGGCTACACCTTC. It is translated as CASSPSRVGYTF.

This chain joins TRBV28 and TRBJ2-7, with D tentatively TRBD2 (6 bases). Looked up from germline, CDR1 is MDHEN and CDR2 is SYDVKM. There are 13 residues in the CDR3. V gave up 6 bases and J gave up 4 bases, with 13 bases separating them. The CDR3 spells CASRGTVRYEQYF. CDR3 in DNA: TGTGCCAGCAGAGGGACTGTTAGGTACGAGCAGTACTTC.

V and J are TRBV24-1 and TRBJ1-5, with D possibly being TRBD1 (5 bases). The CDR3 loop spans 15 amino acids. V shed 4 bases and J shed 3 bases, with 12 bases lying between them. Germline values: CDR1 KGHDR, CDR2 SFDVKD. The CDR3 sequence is CATSESRGLNQPQHF. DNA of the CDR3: TGTGCCACCAGTGAGTCCCGGGGACTCAATCAGCCCCAGCATTTT.

DNA of the CDR3: TGTGCCAGCAGCCTAACTACCGACGGTTATAGCAATCAGCCCCAGCATTTT. Amino acids: CASSLTTDGYSNQPQHF. The chain has TRBV7-9 and TRBJ1-5; D unclear. Germline CDR1 SEHNR, CDR2 FQNEAQ (reference sequence). The CDR3 extends over 17 amino acids. The V end was cut by 5 bases, the J end by 0 bases, with 17 bases between. The complete variable domain, with remaining parts taken from reference TRBV7-9 and TRBJ1-5, reads DTGVSQNPRHKITKRGQNVTFRCDPISEHNRLYWYRQTLGQGPEFLTYFQNEAQLEKSRLLSDRFSAERPKGSFSTLEIQRTEQGDSAMYLCASSLTTDGYSNQPQHFGDGTRLSIL.

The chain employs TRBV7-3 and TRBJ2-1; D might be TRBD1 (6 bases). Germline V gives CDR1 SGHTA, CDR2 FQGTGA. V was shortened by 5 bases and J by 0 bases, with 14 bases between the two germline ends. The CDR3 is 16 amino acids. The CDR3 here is CASSPRDKPSYNEQFF. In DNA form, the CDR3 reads TGTGCCAGCAGCCCAAGGGACAAACCCTCCTACAATGAGCAGTTCTTC.